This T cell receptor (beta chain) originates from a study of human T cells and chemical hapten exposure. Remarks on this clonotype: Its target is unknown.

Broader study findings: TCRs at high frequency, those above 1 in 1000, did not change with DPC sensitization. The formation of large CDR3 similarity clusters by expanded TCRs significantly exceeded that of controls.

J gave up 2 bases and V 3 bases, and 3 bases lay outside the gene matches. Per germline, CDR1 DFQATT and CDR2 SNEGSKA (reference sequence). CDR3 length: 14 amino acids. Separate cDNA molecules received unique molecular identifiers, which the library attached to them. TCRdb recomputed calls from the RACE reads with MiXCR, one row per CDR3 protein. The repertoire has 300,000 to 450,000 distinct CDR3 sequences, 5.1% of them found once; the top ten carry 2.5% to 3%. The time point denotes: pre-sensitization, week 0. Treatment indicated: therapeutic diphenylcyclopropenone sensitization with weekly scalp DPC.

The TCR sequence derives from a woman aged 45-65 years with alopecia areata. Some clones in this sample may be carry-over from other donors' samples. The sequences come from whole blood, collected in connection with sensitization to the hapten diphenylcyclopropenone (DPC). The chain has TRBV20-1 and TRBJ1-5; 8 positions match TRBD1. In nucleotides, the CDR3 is TGCAGTGCTAGGACAGGGGTTGGCAATCAGCCCCAGCATTTT. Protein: CSARTGVGNQPQHF.